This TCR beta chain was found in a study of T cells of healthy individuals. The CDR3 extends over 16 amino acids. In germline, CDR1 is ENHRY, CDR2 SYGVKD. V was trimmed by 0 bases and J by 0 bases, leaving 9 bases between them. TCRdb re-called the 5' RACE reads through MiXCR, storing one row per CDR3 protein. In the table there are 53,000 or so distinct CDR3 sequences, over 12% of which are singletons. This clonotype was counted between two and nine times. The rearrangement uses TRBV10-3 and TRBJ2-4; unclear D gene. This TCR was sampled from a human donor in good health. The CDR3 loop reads CAISESIPIAKNIQYF. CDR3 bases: TGTGCCATCAGTGAGTCGATTCCTATAGCCAAAAACATTCAGTACTTC.